These 9 T cell receptor beta chains were all obtained from the same sample, sequenced in a study of breast tumors, draining lymph nodes, adjacent tissues. The lymph nodes were axillary draining lymph nodes from breast cancer patients. TCRdb processed the multiplex PCR reads anew with MiXCR; each CDR3 protein has one entry. This repertoire shows roughly 260,000 distinct CDR3 sequences, over 25% found once; its top ten account for about 1%. Sequencing input: axillary lymph node tissue. The receptors shown here come from a female donor with breast cancer. Some clones in this sample may be carry-over from other donors' samples.

This rearrangement joins TRBV6-5 to TRBJ2-1, with D maybe TRBD2 (5 bases). In germline, CDR1 is MNHEY, CDR2 SVGAGI. Trimming took off 8 bases at V and 5 bases at J, with 22 bases between the two ends. This CDR3 is built from 16 residues. This CDR3 reads CASRIKTTGSNNEQFF. In DNA, the CDR3 is TGTGCCAGCCGTATCAAAACAACGGGATCGAACAATGAGCAGTTCTTC.

V and J are TRBV3-1 and TRBJ2-7; maybe TRBD2 (7 bases). The germline gives CDR1 LGHDT, CDR2 YNNKEL (reference sequence). The CDR3 runs 13 residues. Trimming left V 1 base short and J 7 bases short, with 11 bases between. CDR3 in amino acids: CASSQVGGAEQYF. The CDR3 DNA is TGTGCCAGCAGCCAAGTGGGGGGGGCGGAGCAGTACTTC.

This clonotype was observed a single time. The J gene is TRBJ1-2, the V gene TRBV2; D ambiguous. Trimming took 1 base from V and 12 from J, leaving 9 bases between them. This CDR3 spans 11 amino acids. Germline CDR1 reads SNHLY; CDR2 reads FYNNEI. As DNA, the CDR3 is TGTGCCAGCAGTGAAGAGGCGGCAGACACCTTC. Its translation: CASSEEAADTF.

The chain employs TRBV9 and TRBJ1-5; possible D gene TRBD1, 5 bases. CDR3 length equals 14 residues. Germline CDR1 reads SGDLS; CDR2 reads YYNGEE. Trimming pared 0 bases from V and 11 bases from J, leaving 15 bases between. In nucleotides, the CDR3 is TGTGCCAGCAGCGTAGCAAGAGGGGAAGAGACCCAGCATTTT. This gives the protein CASSVARGEETQHF.

This clonotype was seen more than once but under ten times. This rearrangement joins TRBV6-5 to TRBJ2-7, with D possibly matching TRBD2 (5 bases). Germline V gene lookup returns CDR1 MNHEY and CDR2 SVGAGI. The CDR3 is 14 amino acids. V was pared by 8 bases and J by 6 bases, with 20 bases between. The CDR3 protein is CASRLELEGVEQYF. As DNA, the CDR3 is TGTGCCAGCCGACTGGAGTTAGAGGGTGTCGAGCAGTACTTC.

In its sample, this clonotype was seen once. The rearrangement uses TRBV19 and TRBJ1-3; the D gene is possibly TRBD1 (6 bases). V lost 5 bases and J lost 8, with 19 bases in between. CDR1 is LNHDA and CDR2 is SQIVND in the germline V gene (reference sequence). The CDR3 has 15 residues. CDR3 DNA: TGTGCCAGTAGTCTTAGACAGGACTATGGCTACACCATATATTTT. Translation: CASSLRQDYGYTIYF.

For this clonotype: Its ends do not fully match the called genes, so a read error is possible. CDR3 nucleotides: TGCGGTGCTAGGCAGACAGGGAGGGAAGAGACCCAGTACTTC. It is translated as CGARQTGREETQYF. V usage is TRBV20-1 and J usage is TRBJ2-5; D may be TRBD1 or TRBD2 (7 bases each). Germline V lookup: CDR1 DFQATT, CDR2 SNEGSKA (reference sequence). This CDR3 region has 14 residues.

This clonotype was recorded at least ten times. The genes are TRBV5-6 and TRBJ1-2; 7 bases are shared with TRBD1. Germline V gene lookup returns CDR1 SGHDT and CDR2 YYEEEE. The CDR3 is made up of 13 amino acids. The J segment lost 8 bases and the V segment lost 2 bases, leaving 6 bases of the junction unmatched. CDR3 loop: CASSFPDRAGYTF. Here the CDR3 DNA reads TGTGCCAGCAGCTTTCCCGACAGGGCGGGCTACACCTTC.

In regard to this clonotype: With a much larger clone just one base away, this may be a read error. The rearrangement joins TRBV7-9 to TRBJ2-2, with a possible D match to TRBD2 (5 bases). The CDR3 runs to 13 residues. Germline CDR1 and CDR2: SEHNR and FQNEAQ (reference sequence). CDR3 DNA sequence: TGTGCCAGCAGCTCGCATCACCCCGGGGAGCTGCTTTTT. Amino acid sequence: CASSSHHPGELLF.